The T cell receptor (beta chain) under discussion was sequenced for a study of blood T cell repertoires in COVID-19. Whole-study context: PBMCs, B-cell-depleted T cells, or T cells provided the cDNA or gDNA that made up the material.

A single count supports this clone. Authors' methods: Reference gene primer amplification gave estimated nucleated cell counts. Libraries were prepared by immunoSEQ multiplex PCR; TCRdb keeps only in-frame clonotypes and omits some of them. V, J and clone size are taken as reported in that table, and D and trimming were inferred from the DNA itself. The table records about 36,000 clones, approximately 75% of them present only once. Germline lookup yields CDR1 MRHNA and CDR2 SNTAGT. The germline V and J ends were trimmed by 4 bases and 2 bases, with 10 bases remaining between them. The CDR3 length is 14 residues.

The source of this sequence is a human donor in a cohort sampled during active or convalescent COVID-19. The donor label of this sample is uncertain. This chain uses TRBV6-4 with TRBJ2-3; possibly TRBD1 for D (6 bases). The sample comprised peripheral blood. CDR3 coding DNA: TGTGCCAGCAGTGGACAGGCCCACACAGATACGCAGTATTTT. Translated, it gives CASSGQAHTDTQYF.